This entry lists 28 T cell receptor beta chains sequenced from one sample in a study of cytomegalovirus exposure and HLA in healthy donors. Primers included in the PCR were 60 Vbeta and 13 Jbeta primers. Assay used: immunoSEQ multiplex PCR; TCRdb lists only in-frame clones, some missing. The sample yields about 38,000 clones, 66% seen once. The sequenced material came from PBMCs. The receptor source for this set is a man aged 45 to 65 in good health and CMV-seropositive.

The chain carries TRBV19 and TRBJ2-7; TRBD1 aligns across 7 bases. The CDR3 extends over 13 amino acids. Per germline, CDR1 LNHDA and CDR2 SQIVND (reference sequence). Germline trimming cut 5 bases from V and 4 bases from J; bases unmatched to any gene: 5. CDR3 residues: CASSPGQTYEQYF. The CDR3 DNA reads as TGTGCCAGTAGTCCGGGACAGACTTACGAGCAGTACTTC.

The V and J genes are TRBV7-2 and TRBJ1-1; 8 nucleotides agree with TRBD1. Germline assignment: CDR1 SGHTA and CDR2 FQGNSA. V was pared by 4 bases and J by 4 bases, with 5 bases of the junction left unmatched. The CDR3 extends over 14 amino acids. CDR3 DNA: TGTGCCAGCAGCTCCAGGGGGCTTGGCACTGAAGCTTTCTTT. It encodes CASSSRGLGTEAFF.

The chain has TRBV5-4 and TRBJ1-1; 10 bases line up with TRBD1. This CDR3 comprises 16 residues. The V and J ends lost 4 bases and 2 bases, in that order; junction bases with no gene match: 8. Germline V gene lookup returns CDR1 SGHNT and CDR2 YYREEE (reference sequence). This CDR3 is CASSPGDRGFNTEAFF. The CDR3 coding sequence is TGTGCCAGCAGCCCGGGGGACAGGGGTTTCAACACTGAAGCTTTCTTT. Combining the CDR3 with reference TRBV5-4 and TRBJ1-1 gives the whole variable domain ETGVTQSPTHLIKTRGQQVTLRCSSQSGHNTVSWYQQALGQGPQFIFQYYREEENGRGNFPPRFSGLQFPNYSSELNVNALELDDSALYLCASSPGDRGFNTEAFFGQGTRLTVV.

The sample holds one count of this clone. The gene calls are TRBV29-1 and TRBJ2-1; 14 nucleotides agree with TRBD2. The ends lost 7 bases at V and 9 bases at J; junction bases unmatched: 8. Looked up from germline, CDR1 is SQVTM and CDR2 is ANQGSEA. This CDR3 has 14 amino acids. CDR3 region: CSAPTSGGAVEQFF. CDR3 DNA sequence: TGCAGCGCTCCGACTAGCGGGGGGGCGGTTGAGCAGTTCTTC.

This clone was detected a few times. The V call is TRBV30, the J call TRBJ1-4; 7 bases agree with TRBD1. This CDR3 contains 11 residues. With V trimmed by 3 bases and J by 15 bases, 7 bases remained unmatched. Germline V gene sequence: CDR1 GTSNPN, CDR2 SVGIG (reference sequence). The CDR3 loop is CAWSDREVLFF. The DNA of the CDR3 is TGTGCCTGGAGCGACAGGGAGGTTTTGTTTTTT.

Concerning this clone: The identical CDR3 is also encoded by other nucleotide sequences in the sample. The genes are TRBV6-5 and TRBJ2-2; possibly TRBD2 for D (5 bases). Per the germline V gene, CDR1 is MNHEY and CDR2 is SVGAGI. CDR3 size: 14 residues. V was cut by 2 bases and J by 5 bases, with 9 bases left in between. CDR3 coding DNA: TGTGCCAGCAGTTACGATTCGGGGACCGGGGAGCTGTTTTTT. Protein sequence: CASSYDSGTGELFF.

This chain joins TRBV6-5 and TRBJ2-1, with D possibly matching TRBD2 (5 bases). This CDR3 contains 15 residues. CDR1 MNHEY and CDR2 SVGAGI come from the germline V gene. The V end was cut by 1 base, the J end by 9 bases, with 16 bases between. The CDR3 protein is CASSYYPGVGSEQFF. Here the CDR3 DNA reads TGTGCCAGCAGTTACTACCCTGGTGTGGGGAGTGAGCAGTTCTTC.

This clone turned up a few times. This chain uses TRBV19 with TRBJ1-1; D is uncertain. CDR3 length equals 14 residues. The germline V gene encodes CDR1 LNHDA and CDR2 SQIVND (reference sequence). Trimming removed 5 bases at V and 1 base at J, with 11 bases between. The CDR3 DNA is TGTGCCAGTAGTCGGGAGACCTCGAACACTGAAGCTTTCTTT. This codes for CASSRETSNTEAFF.

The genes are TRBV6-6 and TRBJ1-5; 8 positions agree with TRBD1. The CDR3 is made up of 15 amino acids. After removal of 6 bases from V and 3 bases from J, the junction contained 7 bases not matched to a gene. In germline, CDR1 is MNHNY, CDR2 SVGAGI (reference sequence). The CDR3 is CASRTGQGNNQPQHF. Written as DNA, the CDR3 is TGTGCCAGCAGAACCGGACAGGGTAACAATCAGCCCCAGCATTTT.

The CDR3 region is CASETAGTVYNEQFF. The CDR3 DNA is TGTGCCAGCGAAACAGCCGGGACAGTTTACAATGAGCAGTTCTTC. The chain carries TRBV18 and TRBJ2-1; 7 positions agree with TRBD1. The CDR3 runs 15 residues. V lost 8 bases, J lost 4 bases, and 11 bases stayed unmatched. Germline assignment: CDR1 KGHSH and CDR2 LQKENI.

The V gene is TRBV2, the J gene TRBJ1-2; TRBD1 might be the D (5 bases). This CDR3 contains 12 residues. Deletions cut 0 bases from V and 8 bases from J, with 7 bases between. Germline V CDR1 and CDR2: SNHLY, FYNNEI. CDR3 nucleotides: TGTGCCAGCAGTGAAGCGCCAGGGGGCTACACCTTC. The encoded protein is CASSEAPGGYTF.

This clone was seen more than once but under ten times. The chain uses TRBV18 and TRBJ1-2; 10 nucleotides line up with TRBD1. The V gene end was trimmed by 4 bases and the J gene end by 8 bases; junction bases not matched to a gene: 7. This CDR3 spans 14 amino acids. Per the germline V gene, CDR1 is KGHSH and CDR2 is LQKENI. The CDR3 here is CASSQRQGARGYTF. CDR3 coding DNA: TGTGCCAGCTCACAGCGACAGGGGGCGCGGGGCTACACCTTC.

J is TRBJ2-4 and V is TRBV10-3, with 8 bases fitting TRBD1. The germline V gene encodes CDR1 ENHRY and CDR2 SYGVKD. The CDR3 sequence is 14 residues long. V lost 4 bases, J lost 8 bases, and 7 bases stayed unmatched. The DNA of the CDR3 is TGTGCCATCAGTGGTGCAGGGGGCACAGACATTCAGTACTTC. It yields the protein CAISGAGGTDIQYF.

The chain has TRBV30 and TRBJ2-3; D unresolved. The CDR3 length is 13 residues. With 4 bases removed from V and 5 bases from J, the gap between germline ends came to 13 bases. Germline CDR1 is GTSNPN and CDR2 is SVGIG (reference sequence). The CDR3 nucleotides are TGTGCCTGGACCCTCACCTCGGGAGATACGCAGTATTTT. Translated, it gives CAWTLTSGDTQYF.

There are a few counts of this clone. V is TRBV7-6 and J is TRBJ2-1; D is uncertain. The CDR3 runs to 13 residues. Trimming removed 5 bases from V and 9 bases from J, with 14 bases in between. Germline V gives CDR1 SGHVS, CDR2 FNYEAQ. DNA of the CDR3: TGTGCCAGCAGCCCGCCGGGTTATGTTGAGCAGTTCTTC. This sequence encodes CASSPPGYVEQFF.

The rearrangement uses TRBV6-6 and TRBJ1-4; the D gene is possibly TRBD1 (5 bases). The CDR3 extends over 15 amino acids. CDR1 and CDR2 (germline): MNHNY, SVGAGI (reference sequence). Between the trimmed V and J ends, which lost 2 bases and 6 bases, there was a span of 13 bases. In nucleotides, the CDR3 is TGTGCCAGCAGTTACCAAGGGGCTCTTGATGAAAAACTGTTTTTT. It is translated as CASSYQGALDEKLFF.

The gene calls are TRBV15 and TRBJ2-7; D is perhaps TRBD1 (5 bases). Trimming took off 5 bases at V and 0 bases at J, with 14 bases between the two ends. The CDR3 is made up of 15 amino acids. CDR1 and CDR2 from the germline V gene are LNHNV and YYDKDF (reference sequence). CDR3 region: CATSFIGHSSYEQYF. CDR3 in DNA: TGTGCCACCAGCTTTATAGGACACTCCTCCTACGAGCAGTACTTC.

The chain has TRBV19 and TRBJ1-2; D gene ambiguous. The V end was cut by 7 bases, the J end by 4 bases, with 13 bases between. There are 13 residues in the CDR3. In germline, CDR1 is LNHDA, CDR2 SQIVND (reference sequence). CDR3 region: CASNLLPFYGYTF. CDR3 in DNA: TGTGCCAGTAACTTACTCCCCTTCTATGGCTACACCTTC.

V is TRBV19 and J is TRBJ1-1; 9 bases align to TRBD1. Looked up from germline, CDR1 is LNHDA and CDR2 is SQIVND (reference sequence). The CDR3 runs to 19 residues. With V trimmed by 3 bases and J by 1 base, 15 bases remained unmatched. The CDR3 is CASSIFMFLTGGRNTEAFF. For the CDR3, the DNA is TGTGCCAGTAGTATTTTTATGTTTTTGACAGGGGGACGGAACACTGAAGCTTTCTTT.

This CDR3 is CASSIDRGQEKLFF. The CDR3 DNA reads as TGTGCCAGCAGCATCGACAGGGGGCAAGAAAAACTGTTTTTT. J is TRBJ1-4 and V is TRBV5-4; 10 positions match TRBD1. The CDR3 runs to 14 residues. V lost 4 bases, J lost 8 bases, and 5 bases stayed unmatched. CDR1 and CDR2 (germline): SGHNT, YYREEE (reference sequence).

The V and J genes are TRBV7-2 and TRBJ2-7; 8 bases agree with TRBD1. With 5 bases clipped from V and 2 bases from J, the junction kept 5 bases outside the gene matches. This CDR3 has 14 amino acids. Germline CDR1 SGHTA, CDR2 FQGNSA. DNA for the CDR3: TGTGCCAGCAGCGTCCAGGGACAGGCCTACGAGCAGTACTTC. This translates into CASSVQGQAYEQYF.

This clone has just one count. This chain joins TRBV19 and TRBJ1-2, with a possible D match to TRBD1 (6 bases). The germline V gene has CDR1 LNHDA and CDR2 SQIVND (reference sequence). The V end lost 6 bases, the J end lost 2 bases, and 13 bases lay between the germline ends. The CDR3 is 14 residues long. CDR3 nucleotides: TGTGCCAGTAGCGCACGGGACACGAACTATGGCTACACCTTC. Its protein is CASSARDTNYGYTF.

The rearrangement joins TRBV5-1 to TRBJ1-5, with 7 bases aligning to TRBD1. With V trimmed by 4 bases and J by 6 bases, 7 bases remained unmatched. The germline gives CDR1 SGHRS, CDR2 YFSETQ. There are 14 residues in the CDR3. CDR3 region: CASSTGQPGQPQHF. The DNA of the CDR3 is TGCGCCAGCAGCACGGGACAGCCGGGTCAGCCCCAGCATTTT.

CDR3 nucleotide sequence: TGTGCCAGCAGCGAGGGAGGGGGGCAGCTCTACGAGCAGTACTTC. Its translation: CASSEGGGQLYEQYF. The chain is built from TRBV9 and TRBJ2-7, with a weak D call TRBD2 (7 bases). V shed 3 bases and J shed 3 bases, with 16 bases lying between them. The CDR3 has 15 residues. CDR1 and CDR2 (germline): SGDLS, YYNGEE.

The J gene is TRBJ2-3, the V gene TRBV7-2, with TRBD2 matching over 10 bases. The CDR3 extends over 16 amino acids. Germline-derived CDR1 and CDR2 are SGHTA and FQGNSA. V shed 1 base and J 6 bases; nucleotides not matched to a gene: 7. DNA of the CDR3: TGTGCCAGCAGCTTAGAACAAACTAGCGGGGCGGATACGCAGTATTTT. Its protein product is CASSLEQTSGADTQYF.

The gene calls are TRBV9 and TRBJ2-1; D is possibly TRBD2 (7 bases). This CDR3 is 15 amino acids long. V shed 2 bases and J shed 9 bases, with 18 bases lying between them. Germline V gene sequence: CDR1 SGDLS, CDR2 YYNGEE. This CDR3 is CASSVLAGEGGEQFF. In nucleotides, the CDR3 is TGTGCCAGCAGCGTCCTGGCGGGGGAAGGGGGTGAGCAGTTCTTC.

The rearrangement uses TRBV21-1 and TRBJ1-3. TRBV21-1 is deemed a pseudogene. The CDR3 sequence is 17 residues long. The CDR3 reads CASNTTHEIALGNTIYF. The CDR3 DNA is TGTGCCAGCAACACTACTCATGAGATTGCTCTGGGAAACACCATATATTTT.

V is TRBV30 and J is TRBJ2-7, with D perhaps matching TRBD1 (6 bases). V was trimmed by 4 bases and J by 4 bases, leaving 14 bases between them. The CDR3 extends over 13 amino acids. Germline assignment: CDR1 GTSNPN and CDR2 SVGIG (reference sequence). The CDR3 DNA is TGTGCCTGGAAGGCAGGGGCGGCTTACGAGCAGTACTTC. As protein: CAWKAGAAYEQYF.